A single sample is the source of the 22 T cell receptor beta chains below, sequenced in a study of T cell repertoires in cytomegalovirus infection. MiXCR, run by TCRdb on the reads, gives a single entry per CDR3 protein. The repertoire holds around 450,000 distinct CDR3 sequences, with around 11% as singletons. The specimen sequenced was PBMCs. These receptors came from a human donor in good health (CMV status not recorded). Some clones in this sample may be carry-over from other donors' samples.

This clonotype was observed many times. The genes are TRBV20-1 and TRBJ2-7; 8 bases align to TRBD1. After removal of 6 bases from V and 4 bases from J, the junction contained 5 bases not matched to a gene. The CDR3 extends over 12 amino acids. CDR1 is DFQATT and CDR2 is SNEGSKA in the germline V gene (reference sequence). Here the CDR3 DNA reads TGCAGTGCCCAGGGGGCCGGATACGAGCAGTACTTC. Translating gives CSAQGAGYEQYF.

This clonotype was counted many times. The rearrangement joins TRBV27 to TRBJ1-1, with D maybe TRBD1 (5 bases). Trimming pared 4 bases from V and 2 bases from J, leaving 14 bases between. The germline V gene encodes CDR1 MNHEY and CDR2 SMNVEV (reference sequence). The CDR3 contains 15 residues. The CDR3 DNA sequence: TGTGCCAGCAGTTCTGAAACAGGATATAACACTGAAGCTTTCTTT. It encodes CASSSETGYNTEAFF.

At least ten counts were recorded for this clonotype. The CDR3 nucleotides are TGTGCCAGCAGCTTAACTCTAGCGGGAGGGGCAGGTGAGCAGTTCTTC. It codes for CASSLTLAGGAGEQFF. This chain connects TRBV7-3 to TRBJ2-1, with TRBD2 matching 12 bases. Unmatched junction bases numbered 6, after V lost 0 bases and J lost 9 bases. CDR1 and CDR2 from the germline V gene are SGHTA and FQGTGA. The CDR3 is 16 amino acids.

The chain is built from TRBV5-5 and TRBJ1-6; D gene unclear. This CDR3 has 15 amino acids. Looked up from germline, CDR1 is SGHKS and CDR2 is YYEKEE (reference sequence). The V end lost 3 bases, the J end lost 7 bases, and 14 bases lay between the germline ends. CDR3 sequence: CASSSIGFGNSPLHF. Written as DNA, the CDR3 is TGTGCCAGCAGCTCCATCGGGTTCGGGAATTCACCCCTCCACTTT. Full variable domain (rest looked up from reference TRBV5-5 and TRBJ1-6): DAGVTQSPTHLIKTRGQQVTLRCSPISGHKSVSWYQQVLGQGPQFIFQYYEKEERGRGNFPDRFSARQFPNYSSELNVNALLLGDSALYLCASSSIGFGNSPLHFGNGTRLTVT.

The chain combines TRBV7-9 with TRBJ2-1; 9 bases are a match to TRBD2. CDR1 is SEHNR, CDR2 FQNEAQ, per germline (reference sequence). The CDR3 consists of 15 residues. Trimming cost V 5 bases and J 9 bases; bases outside gene matches: 11. CDR3 loop: CASSPLVAGVAEQFF. The DNA of the CDR3 is TGTGCCAGCAGCCCCTTGGTAGCGGGAGTAGCTGAGCAGTTCTTC.

The sample holds many counts of this clonotype. The chain carries TRBV7-2 and TRBJ2-1; a weak D match, TRBD2 (6 bases). V was trimmed by 2 bases and J by 10 bases, leaving 15 bases between them. Per the germline V gene, CDR1 is SGHTA and CDR2 is FQGNSA. The CDR3 contains 14 residues. In DNA, the CDR3 is TGTGCCAGCAGCTTAATGGGGGGTAGCAGGGAGCAGTTCTTC. It is translated as CASSLMGGSREQFF.

This chain joins TRBV20-1 and TRBJ1-2, with 7 bases identical to TRBD1. Germline trimming cut 6 bases from V and 2 bases from J; bases unmatched to any gene: 9. CDR3 length: 14 amino acids. Per the germline V gene, CDR1 is DFQATT and CDR2 is SNEGSKA (reference sequence). CDR3 sequence reads: CSAQGQRVNYGYTF. The CDR3 DNA is TGCAGTGCGCAGGGACAGCGAGTAAACTATGGCTACACCTTC.

This clonotype has only a few counts. The CDR3 nucleotides read TGTGCCAGCAGCCAAGGACAGATTGAGCAGTTCTTC. Translation: CASSQGQIEQFF. The chain employs TRBV4-2 and TRBJ2-1; perhaps TRBD1 as D (5 bases). This CDR3 has 12 amino acids. Trimming took off 1 base at V and 9 bases at J, with 7 bases between the two ends. Looked up from germline, CDR1 is LGHNA and CDR2 is YNFKEQ.

There are many counts of this clonotype. The chain is built from TRBV7-6 and TRBJ1-1, with D perhaps matching TRBD1 (6 bases). V shed 5 bases and J shed 4 bases, with 14 bases lying between them. Per germline, CDR1 SGHVS and CDR2 FNYEAQ. This CDR3 is built from 14 residues. In nucleotides, the CDR3 is TGTGCCAGCAGCCTAGACAGGACATCCACTGAAGCTTTCTTT. Translation gives CASSLDRTSTEAFF.

This clonotype has only a few counts. The chain combines TRBV19 with TRBJ1-1, with D perhaps TRBD1 (6 bases). Germline CDR1 and CDR2: LNHDA and SQIVND (reference sequence). The CDR3 is made up of 15 amino acids. V lost 5 bases and J 0 bases, leaving 13 bases between the germline ends. CDR3 sequence: CASSSPGHLNTEAFF. DNA for the CDR3: TGTGCCAGTAGTTCTCCGGGACACCTGAACACTGAAGCTTTCTTT.

This clonotype was recorded many times. The chain has TRBV2 and TRBJ2-5; TRBD1 might be the D (6 bases). V gave up 6 bases and J gave up 4 bases, with 12 bases separating them. The CDR3 totals 13 residues. Germline V gene sequence: CDR1 SNHLY, CDR2 FYNNEI. The CDR3: CASRYRVGETQYF. CDR3 sequence (DNA): TGTGCCAGCAGATACAGGGTCGGAGAGACCCAGTACTTC.

The sample holds many counts of this clonotype. The chain couples TRBV20-1 to TRBJ2-7; 11 bases map to TRBD2. CDR1 is DFQATT, CDR2 SNEGSKA, per germline (reference sequence). The CDR3 is 15 residues long. Trimming cost V 3 bases and J 2 bases; bases outside gene matches: 6. CDR3 in DNA: TGCAGTGCTAGGTCTTGGGGACTAGCGGCCTACGAGCAGTACTTC. As protein: CSARSWGLAAYEQYF.

The V and J genes are TRBV29-1 and TRBJ1-1; a possible D gene is TRBD1 (5 bases). This CDR3 comprises 12 residues. Trimming took 6 bases from V and 0 from J, leaving 8 bases between them. CDR1 is SQVTM, CDR2 ANQGSEA, per germline. The CDR3 DNA reads as TGCAGCGTGAGGGGAATGAACACTGAAGCTTTCTTT. This sequence encodes CSVRGMNTEAFF.

At least ten counts were recorded for this clonotype. This chain connects TRBV5-6 to TRBJ2-1, with no clear D. Trimming shortened V by 4 bases and J by 2 bases, and 16 bases separated the two germline ends. This CDR3 is built from 16 residues. Germline CDR1 and CDR2: SGHDT and YYEEEE. This chain's CDR3 is CASSRPGVRTYNEQFF. CDR3 DNA: TGTGCCAGCAGCCGGCCGGGTGTCCGGACCTACAATGAGCAGTTCTTC.

The J gene is TRBJ2-3, the V gene TRBV20-1, with D tentatively TRBD2 (6 bases). V was clipped by 3 bases and J by 6 bases, with 19 bases between them. CDR3 size: 15 residues. CDR1 and CDR2 from the germline V gene are DFQATT and SNEGSKA (reference sequence). Here the CDR3 DNA reads TGCAGTGCTAGGACCCTGGTGCTAGCGAGGGATACGCAGTATTTT. The encoded protein is CSARTLVLARDTQYF.

This clonotype was picked up many times. The rearrangement uses TRBV12-3 or TRBV12-4 and TRBJ2-1, with a tentative D call TRBD2 (5 bases). With 2 bases removed from V and 0 bases from J, the gap between germline ends came to 14 bases. The CDR3 covers 17 residues. The CDR3 loop reads CASSLPPGGSSYNEQFF. The CDR3 DNA reads as TGTGCCAGCAGTTTACCCCCCGGTGGGAGCTCCTACAATGAGCAGTTCTTC.

The sample holds many counts of this clonotype. This chain uses TRBV4-2 with TRBJ2-1; 9 bases align to TRBD1. The CDR3 has 14 amino acids. The J segment lost 9 bases and the V segment lost 1 base, leaving 4 bases of the junction unmatched. In germline, CDR1 is LGHNA, CDR2 YNFKEQ. CDR3 nucleotide sequence: TGTGCCAGCAGCCAAGGAGGGACAGGGCTTGAGCAGTTCTTC. Its translation is CASSQGGTGLEQFF.

V is TRBV2 and J is TRBJ1-3, with TRBD1 identical over 7 bases. V gave up 7 bases and J gave up 7 bases; unmatched junction bases: 10. In germline, CDR1 is SNHLY, CDR2 FYNNEI. This CDR3 contains 14 residues. CDR3 bases: TGTGCCAGCAAGTGGCAGGGGGAGTCGAACACCATATATTTT. Translated: CASKWQGESNTIYF.

This clonotype was observed many times. This sequence joins TRBV7-8 and TRBJ2-3; TRBD2 agrees at 11 bases. The V segment lost 3 bases and the J segment 1 base; nucleotides outside the gene matches: 15. Germline V gene sequence: CDR1 SGHVS, CDR2 FQNEAQ. This CDR3 contains 20 residues. The CDR3 sequence: CASSFPADVAGGHGTDTQYF. For the CDR3, the DNA is TGTGCCAGCAGCTTCCCTGCCGACGTAGCGGGGGGGCACGGCACAGATACGCAGTATTTT.

Many counts were recorded for this clonotype. The genes are TRBV15 and TRBJ2-3, with TRBD2 as a possible D gene (5 bases). The CDR3 consists of 16 residues. The V gene's germline CDR1 is LNHNV and CDR2 YYDKDF (reference sequence). Trimming pared 3 bases from V and 3 bases from J, leaving 16 bases between. CDR3 bases: TGTGCCACCAGCAGGGGTCCAGAGCGGAAAACAGATACGCAGTATTTT. Residues: CATSRGPERKTDTQYF. The whole variable domain, filled in from reference TRBV15 and TRBJ2-3, reads DAMVIQNPRYQVTQFGKPVTLSCSQTLNHNVMYWYQQKSSQAPKLLFHYYDKDFNNEADTPDNFQSRRPNTSFCFLDIRSPGLGDTAMYLCATSRGPERKTDTQYFGPGTRLTVL.

This clonotype turned up a few times. V gene TRBV14 combines with J gene TRBJ2-5; unclear D gene. V was shortened by 0 bases and J by 2 bases, with 10 bases between the two germline ends. Germline assignment: CDR1 SGHDN and CDR2 FVKESK. The CDR3 covers 15 residues. CDR3 DNA: TGTGCCAGCAGCCAAGACGTTAGAGAACAAGAGACCCAGTACTTC. Encoded protein: CASSQDVREQETQYF.

The rearrangement uses TRBV5-1 and TRBJ1-1, with TRBD1 matching 8 bases. The V gene's germline CDR1 is SGHRS and CDR2 YFSETQ. The V gene end was trimmed by 2 bases and the J gene end by 1 base; junction bases not matched to a gene: 4. This CDR3 is built from 15 residues. CDR3 residues: CASSLLQGGNTEAFF. For the CDR3, the DNA is TGCGCCAGCAGCTTACTACAGGGGGGGAACACTGAAGCTTTCTTT.